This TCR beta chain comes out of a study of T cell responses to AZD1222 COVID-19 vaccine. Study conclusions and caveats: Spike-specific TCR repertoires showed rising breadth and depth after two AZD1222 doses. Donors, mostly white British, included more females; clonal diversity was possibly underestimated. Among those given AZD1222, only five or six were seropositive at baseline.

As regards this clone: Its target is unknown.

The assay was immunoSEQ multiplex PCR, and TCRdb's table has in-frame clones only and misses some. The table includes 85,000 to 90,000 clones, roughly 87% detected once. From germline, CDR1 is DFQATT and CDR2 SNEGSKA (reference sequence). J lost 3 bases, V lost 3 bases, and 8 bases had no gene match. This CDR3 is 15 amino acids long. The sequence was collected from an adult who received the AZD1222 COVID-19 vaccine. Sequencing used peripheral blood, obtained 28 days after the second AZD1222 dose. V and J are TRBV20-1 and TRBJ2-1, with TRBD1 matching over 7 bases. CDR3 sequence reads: CSASVRGPFYNEQFF. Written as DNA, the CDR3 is TGCAGTGCTAGTGTTAGGGGGCCCTTCTACAATGAGCAGTTCTTC.